The present T cell receptor (beta chain) was sequenced within a study of radiation and T cells in renal cell carcinoma. Study-level information: Nephrectomy followed 15 Gy stereotactic body radiation by 4 weeks.

Study findings and constraints: From baseline, blood top tumor clonotypes peaked at 2 weeks post-radiation.

The assay was immunoSEQ multiplex PCR, and TCRdb's table has in-frame clones only and misses some. Counted here are 140,000 to 150,000 clones, about 85% occurring once; the ten biggest clones make up about 4%. The CDR3 spans 14 residues. Germline CDR1 SGHTA, CDR2 FQGTGA. V lost 5 bases to trimming and J lost 1 base; unmatched junction nucleotides: 3. Time point meaning: baseline pretreatment blood. Specified treatment: 15 Gy SBRT to primary tumor, nephrectomy 4 weeks later. Notes on this clone: Antigen specificity is unknown.

The TCR comes from a woman in her sixties or seventies with renal cell carcinoma. This sequence joins TRBV7-3 and TRBJ2-3, with 7 bases fitting TRBD2. The sequenced sample was blood, obtained from a patient whose treatment included radiotherapy and nephrectomy. CDR3 residues: CASSPAGGTDTQYF. The CDR3 region has the DNA TGTGCCAGCAGCCCGGCGGGGGGCACAGATACGCAGTATTTT.